This record concerns one T cell receptor beta chain sequence. This clone was recorded many times. There is no known antigen for this receptor. The read terminates 3 residues before the CDR3 end, so the remaining end is supplied by the germline J gene. The CDR1 and CDR2 encoded by the germline V gene are SGHTA and FQGTGA. The CDR3 goes from the cysteine to the phenylalanine over 18 residues. The 45 bases shown cover part of the CDR3, and their frame starts at base 1. For sequencing, equivalent amounts of genomic DNA were input from CVID and control samples. For every sample, a 60 bp segment covering the rearranged TCRbeta CDR3 region was amplified and then sequenced. The immunoSEQ assay, a bias-corrected multiplex PCR with high-throughput sequencing, was employed for TCRbeta amplification. The original methods were these. Every unique nucleotide sequence counted as a clone and was annotated with V, D and J genes, copy number and frequency. Sequences were labeled productive if in frame, and non-productive if out of frame or containing stop codons. As previously described, clonality was calculated on the basis of Shannon's entropy. The predicted amino acid sequences of productive clones were used to derive the mean CDR3 Kyte-Doolittle hydropathy. Hierarchical clustering of scaled V gene usage was performed with the R hclust function using Manhattan distance and complete linkage. Sharing of clones by CDR3 amino acid sequence was evaluated by resampling 12 repertoires per group over 100 rounds. The repertoires were searched for around 75 published EBV-specific and almost 250 published CMV-specific TCRbeta sequences. Analysis left out a couple of CVID samples that produced under 10,000 sequences, so fewer than 55 CVID repertoires remained. TCRdb stores this immuneACCESS table with in-frame sequences only. Part of the clones is absent; in the studies checked, under half of the shortfall reflects unresolved V genes, and no reason is known for the rest. V, J and clone size derive from that table, while D and trimming were established from the DNA sequence. This sample is represented by 50,000 to 55,000 clones, with no singletons among them. Together, the top ten hold about 2% of the sample.

These data come from a study of T cell clonality in common variable immunodeficiency (dated by TCRdb to the mid-2010s). Study-wide findings and limitations: CVID TCRbeta sequences were reported to have fewer deletions and N-nucleotide insertions and to lack highly modified clones with 13 or more V deletions. Although equal DNA input was used, an average of about 75,000 unique sequences per sample was obtained for controls, compared with around 32,000 for CVID samples. The authors noted that sequencing repertoires of T cell subpopulations would be needed to clarify what caused the increased clonality in CVID. TCRbeta clonality was higher in CVID subjects than in healthy controls (t-test p = 0.018), and the increase was most characteristic of about a third of subjects. CVID subjects shared fewer TCRbeta clones with each other than healthy controls did (p < 0.0001). Correlations between repertoire features and clinical complications were limited by patient heterogeneity within the CVID cohort.

Most CVID patients and most healthy controls were of Caucasian heritage. Heparinized peripheral whole blood samples of about 5 to 9 ml were collected from each donor. Genomic DNA from adults with common variable immune deficiency (CVID) and from healthy adult controls was used for sequencing of TCRbeta CDR3 repertoires. There were approximately 22 healthy adult volunteers in the control group (around 12 female and approximately ten male), ranging in age from roughly 23 to 70 years, with a mean age of approximately 34. Diluted blood was density-centrifuged over Hypaque 1077 or Ficoll-Paque to isolate peripheral blood mononuclear cells. Genomic DNA was extracted from unsorted mononuclear cells by Qiagen column purification or by a centrifugation-based method.

Recombination linked TRBV7-3 to TRBJ2-3, with 9 bases aligning to TRBD2. Input material: peripheral blood mononuclear cells. This clonotype was sampled from a person between 18 and 69 years old in good health. CDR3 DNA (partial): TGTGCCAGCAGCCCAGGGCATCACAATAGCGGGAGTGGTGAGACG. Translated, it reads CASSPGHHNSGSGET. In full, the CDR3 reads CASSPGHHNSGSGETQYF.